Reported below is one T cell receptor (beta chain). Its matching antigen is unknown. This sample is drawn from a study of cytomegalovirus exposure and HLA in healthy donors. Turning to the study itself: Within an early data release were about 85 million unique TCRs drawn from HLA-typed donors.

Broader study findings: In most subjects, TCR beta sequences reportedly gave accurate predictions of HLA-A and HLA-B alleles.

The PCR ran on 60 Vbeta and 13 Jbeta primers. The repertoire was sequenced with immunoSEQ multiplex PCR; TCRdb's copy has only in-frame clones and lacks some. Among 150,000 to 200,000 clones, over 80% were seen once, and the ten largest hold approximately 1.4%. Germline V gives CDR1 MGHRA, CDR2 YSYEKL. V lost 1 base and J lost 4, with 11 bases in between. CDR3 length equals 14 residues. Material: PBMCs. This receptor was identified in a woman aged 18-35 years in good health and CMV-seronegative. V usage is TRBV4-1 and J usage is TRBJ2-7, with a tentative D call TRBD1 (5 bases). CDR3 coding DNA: TGCGCCAGCAGCCAAGTAGGCTCAGGGTACGAGCAGTACTTC. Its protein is CASSQVGSGYEQYF.